This passage covers 13 T cell receptor beta chains from one sample sequenced in a study of control samples from healthy donors and cancer patients. Sequencing was performed with immunoSEQ multiplex PCR; in TCRdb, only in-frame clones are kept and a portion is missing. Altogether roughly 170,000 clones are present, 91% being singletons, with the ten largest covering roughly 2%. Input material: blood. The receptors shown here come from a woman aged 40-49 years in good health.

In its sample, this clone was seen once. This rearrangement joins TRBV7-6 to TRBJ2-5; D is perhaps TRBD1 (6 bases). Germline lookup yields CDR1 SGHVS and CDR2 FNYEAQ. V dropped 2 bases and J dropped 4 bases, with 11 bases sitting between them. CDR3 size: 14 residues. Written as DNA, the CDR3 is TGTGCCAGCAGCTTACAGGGGACGGCAGAGACCCAGTACTTC. Translation: CASSLQGTAETQYF.

The V gene is TRBV4-1, the J gene TRBJ2-1; D may be TRBD2 (5 bases). CDR1 and CDR2 from the germline V gene are MGHRA and YSYEKL. CDR3 length: 16 residues. With 0 bases removed from V and 0 bases from J, the gap between germline ends came to 9 bases. Written as DNA, the CDR3 is TGCGCCAGCAGCCAAGAGGGTCGGGGCTCCTACAATGAGCAGTTCTTC. This gives the protein CASSQEGRGSYNEQFF.

The chain couples TRBV19 to TRBJ2-3, with a tentative D call TRBD2 (7 bases). The V end was cut by 3 bases, the J end by 0 bases, with 10 bases between. CDR3 length: 15 residues. Per germline, CDR1 LNHDA and CDR2 SQIVND (reference sequence). The CDR3 reads CASSIGGRSTDTQYF. The CDR3 bases are TGTGCCAGTAGTATCGGGGGGCGCAGCACAGATACGCAGTATTTT.

This sequence joins TRBV5-1 and TRBJ2-7, with D possibly matching TRBD2 (6 bases). This CDR3 is built from 14 residues. Trimming removed 2 bases from V and 3 bases from J, with 12 bases in between. Looked up from germline, CDR1 is SGHRS and CDR2 is YFSETQ. This chain's CDR3 is CASSFGGSSYEQYF. The CDR3 DNA sequence: TGCGCCAGCAGCTTCGGAGGGAGTAGCTACGAGCAGTACTTC.

This clone appeared once. The genes are TRBV12-3 or TRBV12-4 and TRBJ1-1; D unclear. V was shortened by 3 bases and J by 1 base, with 6 bases between the two germline ends. The CDR3 totals 13 residues. CDR3 region: CASSFEENTEAFF. The CDR3 bases are TGTGCCAGCAGTTTCGAGGAGAACACTGAAGCTTTCTTT.

The V gene is TRBV3-1 (or the pseudogene TRBV3-2), the J gene TRBJ2-7; D is unresolved. From germline, CDR1 is LGHDT and CDR2 YNNKEL (reference sequence). The CDR3 contains 13 residues. V was cut by 5 bases and J by 3 bases, with 11 bases left in between. The CDR3 loop is CASSLGLDYEQYF. CDR3 nucleotide sequence: TGTGCCAGCAGCTTGGGCCTGGACTACGAGCAGTACTTC.

The V gene is TRBV5-1, the J gene TRBJ2-5; maybe TRBD2 (6 bases). This CDR3 contains 16 residues. Germline assignment: CDR1 SGHRS and CDR2 YFSETQ. Trimming took off 8 bases at V and 5 bases at J, with 25 bases between the two ends. This CDR3 reads CASEFEGSGAMETQYF. In DNA, the CDR3 is TGCGCCAGTGAATTCGAAGGTAGCGGCGCTATGGAGACCCAGTACTTC. Drawing the rest from reference TRBV5-1 and TRBJ2-5, the complete variable domain is KAGVTQTPRYLIKTRGQQVTLSCSPISGHRSVSWYQQTPGQGLQFLFEYFSETQRNKGNFPGRFSGRQFSNSRSEMNVSTLELGDSALYLCASEFEGSGAMETQYFGPGTRLLVL.

The chain combines TRBV19 with TRBJ1-6; TRBD1 matches 9 bases. The V gene's germline CDR1 is LNHDA and CDR2 SQIVND (reference sequence). This CDR3 has 15 residues. V shed 3 bases, J shed 8 bases, and the junction held 5 bases outside the gene matches. CDR3 in amino acids: CASSIGGQGHSPLHF. In nucleotides, the CDR3 is TGTGCCAGTAGTATCGGGGGACAGGGTCATTCACCCCTCCACTTT.

The J gene is TRBJ2-2, the V gene TRBV24-1, with D perhaps assigned TRBD1 or TRBD2 (5 bases each). Germline V gene lookup returns CDR1 KGHDR and CDR2 SFDVKD. The CDR3 contains 13 residues. Trimming took 10 bases from V and 3 from J, leaving 11 bases between them. For the CDR3, the DNA is TGTGCCACGGGGACCCCGTACACCGGGGAGCTGTTTTTT. Translation gives CATGTPYTGELFF.

The rearrangement joins TRBV7-3 to TRBJ2-5; D may be TRBD1 (5 bases). Germline loops: CDR1 SGHTA, CDR2 FQGTGA. This CDR3 region has 15 residues. Trimming shortened V by 2 bases and J by 5 bases, and 15 bases separated the two germline ends. The CDR3 nucleotides read TGTGCCAGCAGCTTAGGATCAGGGTCCGGCGAGACCCAGTACTTC. It codes for CASSLGSGSGETQYF.

The V call is TRBV6-5, the J call TRBJ2-7, with TRBD1 matching over 12 bases. V was pared by 6 bases and J by 3 bases, with 3 bases of the junction left unmatched. Germline-derived CDR1 and CDR2 are MNHEY and SVGAGI. The CDR3 contains 14 residues. The chain's CDR3 is CASRGQGAHYEQYF. CDR3 in DNA: TGTGCCAGCAGGGGACAGGGGGCCCACTACGAGCAGTACTTC.

V and J are TRBV6-5 and TRBJ1-1, with a possible D match to TRBD1 (6 bases). The germline CDR1 and CDR2 sequences are MNHEY and SVGAGI. The CDR3 spans 13 residues. The germline V and J ends were trimmed by 2 bases and 5 bases, with 9 bases remaining between them. The CDR3 reads CASSYRGQTEAFF. As DNA, the CDR3 is TGTGCCAGCAGTTACCGGGGGCAGACTGAAGCTTTCTTT.

The chain joins TRBV7-9 to TRBJ1-1; 8 positions agree with TRBD1. Germline values: CDR1 SEHNR, CDR2 FQNEAQ (reference sequence). The CDR3 has 14 residues. V was pared by 5 bases and J by 8 bases, with 10 bases of the junction left unmatched. For the CDR3, the DNA is TGTGCCAGCAGCCCAAGGACCACAGGGGGGGAAGCTTTCTTT. It is translated as CASSPRTTGGEAFF.